The entry below gives a single T cell receptor (beta chain) sequence along with its context. Germline V gene lookup returns CDR1 SNHLY and CDR2 FYNNEI. The CDR3 is made up of 15 amino acids. The V gene end was trimmed by 5 bases and the J gene end by 5 bases; junction bases not matched to a gene: 3. Only in-frame clones appear in the TCRdb table, and some are missing; sequencing was by immunoSEQ multiplex PCR. The repertoire has a few hundred thousand clones, approximately 86% of them found once; the top ten carry 2.2%. These data belong to a study of blood T cell repertoires in COVID-19. V gene TRBV2 combines with J gene TRBJ2-1, with 13 bases fitting TRBD2. This sequence originates from a woman between 50 and 59 years old who had recovered from COVID-19. Sequenced sample: peripheral blood. DNA for the CDR3: TGTGCCAGCAGTCTACTAGCGGGGGGGAACAATGAGCAGTTCTTC. It codes for CASSLLAGGNNEQFF.